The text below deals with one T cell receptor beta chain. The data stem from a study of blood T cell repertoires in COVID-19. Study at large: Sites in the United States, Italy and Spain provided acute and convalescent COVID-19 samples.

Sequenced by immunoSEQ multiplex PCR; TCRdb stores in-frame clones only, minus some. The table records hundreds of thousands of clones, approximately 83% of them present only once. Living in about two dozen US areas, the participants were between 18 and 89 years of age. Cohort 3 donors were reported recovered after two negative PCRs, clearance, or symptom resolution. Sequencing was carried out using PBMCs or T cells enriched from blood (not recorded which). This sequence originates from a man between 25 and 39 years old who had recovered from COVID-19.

For the CDR3, the DNA is TGTGCCAGCAGCTTGCGCGGGGGACCCTACAATGAGCAGTTCTTC. Its protein product is CASSLRGGPYNEQFF. This chain connects TRBV5-6 to TRBJ2-1; 7 bases are shared with TRBD2. CDR3 length equals 15 residues. J was trimmed by 2 bases and V by 1 base; bases with no gene match: 3. Per the germline V gene, CDR1 is SGHDT and CDR2 is YYEEEE.